What follows are 32 T cell receptor beta chains derived from one specimen sequenced in a study of blood T cell repertoires in COVID-19 (dated by TCRdb to about 2020). Receptor libraries were prepared by the immunoSEQ multiplex PCR assay. Imported from immuneACCESS, the table was reduced by TCRdb to in-frame sequences with V and J called. These copies leave out some clones; in studies compared against another copy, an unresolved V gene accounts for under half, and the cause of the remainder is not known. The table for this sample lists 100,000 to 150,000 clones; around 70% of them were counted only once. Together, the top ten hold approximately 6% of the sample. Sequencing used peripheral blood. The receptors shown here come from an elderly man with COVID-19, enrolled during active disease.

The chain links TRBV6-6 to TRBJ1-2; no definite D call. Germline V gives CDR1 MNHNY, CDR2 SVGAGI (reference sequence). The CDR3 is 11 residues long. Between the trimmed V and J ends, which lost 7 bases and 6 bases, there was a span of 9 bases. The CDR3 reads CASNTDHGYTF. CDR3 DNA: TGTGCCAGCAACACAGACCATGGCTACACCTTC.

Concerning this clone: At the DNA level, this CDR3 is encoded by other sequences in the same sample as well. V usage is TRBV28 and J usage is TRBJ1-2; D perhaps matches TRBD1 (6 bases). This CDR3 region has 13 residues. CDR1 and CDR2 (germline): MDHEN, SYDVKM. Trimming took off 6 bases at V and 3 bases at J, with 11 bases between the two ends. In nucleotides, the CDR3 is TGTGCCAGCAGCATTAGACAGGACTATGGCTACACCTTC. It specifies CASSIRQDYGYTF.

The genes are TRBV6-6 and TRBJ2-1; 11 nucleotides line up with TRBD2. V was clipped by 10 bases and J by 9 bases; unmatched bases: 8. Germline V gives CDR1 MNHNY, CDR2 SVGAGI (reference sequence). The CDR3 consists of 13 residues. The CDR3 reads CATVGTSGSEQFF. CDR3 coding DNA: TGTGCCACTGTGGGGACTAGCGGTAGTGAGCAGTTCTTC.

The V gene is TRBV5-4, the J gene TRBJ2-1; 8 nucleotides line up with TRBD2. The CDR3 runs 16 residues. Germline CDR1 SGHNT, CDR2 YYREEE (reference sequence). V was clipped by 6 bases and J by 0 bases; unmatched bases: 8. The CDR3 sequence is CASTPTGTSSYNEQFF. In DNA form, the CDR3 reads TGTGCCAGCACCCCAACCGGGACTAGCTCCTACAATGAGCAGTTCTTC. The full variable domain, in which reference TRBV5-4 and TRBJ2-1 provide the parts outside the CDR3, is ETGVTQSPTHLIKTRGQQVTLRCSSQSGHNTVSWYQQALGQGPQFIFQYYREEENGRGNFPPRFSGLQFPNYSSELNVNALELDDSALYLCASTPTGTSSYNEQFFGPGTRLTVL.

The genes are TRBV9 and TRBJ2-1; D unresolved. This CDR3 spans 16 amino acids. Trimming shortened V by 0 bases and J by 0 bases, and 10 bases separated the two germline ends. CDR1 is SGDLS and CDR2 is YYNGEE in the germline V gene. The CDR3 region has the DNA TGTGCCAGCAGCGTAGATGCGGTGAGCTCCTACAATGAGCAGTTCTTC. This gives the protein CASSVDAVSSYNEQFF.

This clone was counted a single time. V and J are TRBV6-4 and TRBJ1-5, with TRBD1 matching 8 bases. V shed 0 bases and J 4 bases; nucleotides not matched to a gene: 2. CDR1 is MRHNA, CDR2 SNTAGT, per germline. The CDR3 covers 15 residues. CDR3 nucleotide sequence: TGTGCCAGCAGTGACTCGGGGACAGGTAATCAGCCCCAGCATTTT. This translates into CASSDSGTGNQPQHF.

The chain recombines TRBV5-1 with TRBJ2-7, with 12 bases that match TRBD1. Germline V gives CDR1 SGHRS, CDR2 YFSETQ. The V and J ends lost 5 bases and 5 bases, in that order; junction bases with no gene match: 5. The CDR3 loop spans 14 amino acids. The CDR3 spells CASREGQGAHEQYF. The CDR3 DNA reads as TGCGCCAGCAGAGAGGGACAGGGGGCCCACGAGCAGTACTTC.

This chain connects TRBV7-3 to TRBJ1-2; TRBD1 matches at 8 bases. CDR1 and CDR2 (germline): SGHTA, FQGTGA. This CDR3 has 16 residues. The V gene end was trimmed by 5 bases and the J gene end by 5 bases; junction bases not matched to a gene: 13. The CDR3 DNA sequence: TGTGCCAGCAGCCCGACAGGGGCTGGGGGCAATTATGGCTACACCTTC. Translating gives CASSPTGAGGNYGYTF.

The chain carries TRBV5-1 and TRBJ2-1; 7 bases are a match to TRBD2. The germline V gene encodes CDR1 SGHRS and CDR2 YFSETQ. With 2 bases clipped from V and 4 bases from J, the junction kept 6 bases outside the gene matches. The CDR3 is 15 amino acids. The CDR3 loop reads CASSFLAESYNEQFF. In DNA form, the CDR3 reads TGCGCCAGCAGCTTTCTAGCGGAATCTTACAATGAGCAGTTCTTC.

This chain links TRBV7-3 with TRBJ1-1; D remains unclear. From germline, CDR1 is SGHTA and CDR2 FQGTGA. The CDR3 is made up of 14 amino acids. With 4 bases removed from V and 0 bases from J, the gap between germline ends came to 9 bases. DNA for the CDR3: TGTGCCAGCAGCTACGCGGGCGTGAACACTGAAGCTTTCTTT. The encoded protein is CASSYAGVNTEAFF.

The chain is built from TRBV7-6 and TRBJ2-7, with a possible D match to TRBD2 (6 bases). Trimming pared 2 bases from V and 0 bases from J, leaving 20 bases between. From germline, CDR1 is SGHVS and CDR2 FNYEAQ. This CDR3 comprises 18 residues. This CDR3 is CASSLLASGGSGSYEQYF. CDR3 DNA: TGTGCCAGCAGCTTATTAGCCTCAGGAGGGAGTGGCTCCTACGAGCAGTACTTC.

The gene calls are TRBV14 and TRBJ2-2, with 13 positions matching TRBD2. The CDR3 is made up of 19 amino acids. Germline loops: CDR1 SGHDN, CDR2 FVKESK. V gave up 3 bases and J gave up 6 bases; unmatched junction bases: 13. The CDR3 nucleotides read TGTGCCAGCAGCCATAGCCTAAGACTAGCGGGAGGCGGGCCCGGGGAGCTGTTTTTT. Encoded protein: CASSHSLRLAGGGPGELFF.

This chain joins TRBV2 and TRBJ2-7, with 11 bases identical to TRBD1. J lost 1 base, V lost 5 bases, and 10 bases had no gene match. There are 17 residues in the CDR3. Germline CDR1 is SNHLY and CDR2 is FYNNEI. For the CDR3, the DNA is TGTGCCAGCAGTACGACAACCGGGACAGGGGGATCCTACGAGCAGTACTTC. Its protein is CASSTTTGTGGSYEQYF.

This CDR3 reads CASSFGQRLEQYF. The CDR3 region has the DNA TGTGCCAGCAGTTTTGGACAGCGCTTAGAGCAGTACTTC. This chain connects TRBV12-3 or TRBV12-4 to TRBJ2-7, with a weak D call TRBD1 (6 bases). Between the trimmed V and J ends, which lost 3 bases and 7 bases, there was a span of 13 bases. The CDR3 length is 13 residues.

The rearrangement uses TRBV10-3 and TRBJ2-7; D ambiguous. The germline V and J ends were trimmed by 5 bases and 0 bases, with 8 bases remaining between them. Looked up from germline, CDR1 is ENHRY and CDR2 is SYGVKD. This CDR3 has 13 amino acids. This CDR3 is CAISQQSSYEQYF. For the CDR3, the DNA is TGTGCCATCAGTCAACAGAGCTCCTACGAGCAGTACTTC.

The chain recombines TRBV3-1 (or the pseudogene TRBV3-2) with TRBJ2-1, with 9 bases identical to TRBD2. Germline lookup yields CDR1 LGHDT and CDR2 YNNKEL (reference sequence). This CDR3 comprises 16 residues. With 0 bases clipped from V and 4 bases from J, the junction kept 4 bases outside the gene matches. The CDR3 coding sequence is TGTGCCAGCAGCCAAGATCTGCGGGAGGGGTACAATGAGCAGTTCTTC. Its protein product is CASSQDLREGYNEQFF.

This sequence joins TRBV5-1 and TRBJ2-7; 7 bases line up with TRBD1. The germline V gene has CDR1 SGHRS and CDR2 YFSETQ. This CDR3 has 14 amino acids. J gave up 3 bases and V 3 bases, and 6 bases lay outside the gene matches. CDR3 bases: TGCGCCAGCAGCTCCGGGACAGCCAACTACGAGCAGTACTTC. It specifies CASSSGTANYEQYF.

V and J are TRBV7-2 and TRBJ1-2; TRBD1 might be the D (6 bases). CDR3 length: 15 residues. Per germline, CDR1 SGHTA and CDR2 FQGNSA. V gave up 1 base and J gave up 6 bases, with 15 bases separating them. The CDR3 nucleotides are TGTGCCAGCAGCTTAGATTGGGGGCGTCAGGATGGCTACACCTTC. Protein product: CASSLDWGRQDGYTF. The variable domain in full, completed from reference TRBV7-2 and TRBJ1-2, reads GAGVSQSPSNKVTEKGKDVELRCDPISGHTALYWYRQSLGQGLEFLIYFQGNSAPDKSGLPSDRFSAERTGGSVSTLTIQRTQQEDSAVYLCASSLDWGRQDGYTFGSGTRLTVV.

The genes are TRBV3-1 (or the pseudogene TRBV3-2) and TRBJ1-3; D is possibly TRBD1 (6 bases). V was pared by 1 base and J by 3 bases, with 16 bases between. Germline V lookup: CDR1 LGHDT, CDR2 YNNKEL (reference sequence). The CDR3 is made up of 17 amino acids. The CDR3, as DNA: TGTGCCAGCAGCCAAGCCTTACAGGGCCACGGTGGAAACACCATATATTTT. This encodes CASSQALQGHGGNTIYF.

J is TRBJ1-1 and V is TRBV29-1; possibly TRBD1 for D (6 bases). Trimming removed 6 bases at V and 0 bases at J, with 11 bases between. Per germline, CDR1 SQVTM and CDR2 ANQGSEA. The CDR3 is 13 amino acids. The chain's CDR3 is CSVAGTLNTEAFF. In DNA, the CDR3 is TGCAGCGTAGCCGGGACACTGAACACTGAAGCTTTCTTT.

The chain combines TRBV29-1 with TRBJ2-1, with 9 nucleotides matching TRBD1. V shed 5 bases, J shed 8 bases, and the junction held 4 bases outside the gene matches. The CDR3 loop spans 12 amino acids. Germline values: CDR1 SQVTM, CDR2 ANQGSEA. This chain's CDR3 is CSVNRGLYEQFF. In DNA, the CDR3 is TGCAGCGTTAACAGGGGGCTATATGAGCAGTTCTTC.

This clone was counted between two and nine times. V usage is TRBV21-1 and J usage is TRBJ2-3; TRBD1, the D gene given by the table, was not confirmed from the DNA. TRBV21-1 is a recognized pseudogene. This CDR3 contains 16 residues. In nucleotides, the CDR3 is TGTGCCAGCAGCAAAGAACAGGGGCCTGACACAGATACGCAGTATTTT. Protein: CASSKEQGPDTDTQYF.

This clone was detected only a few times. The rearrangement links TRBV4-2 to TRBJ1-4, with a weak D call TRBD1 (5 bases). This CDR3 spans 13 amino acids. CDR1 is LGHNA and CDR2 is YNFKEQ in the germline V gene. Trimming took 4 bases from V and 8 from J, leaving 11 bases between them. The DNA for the CDR3 is TGTGCCAGCAGCCCGCAGGGTAGAGAAAAACTGTTTTTT. Translating gives CASSPQGREKLFF.

CDR3 region: CASIGGRRDTQYF. CDR3 bases: TGTGCCAGCATCGGGGGGCGTAGAGATACGCAGTATTTT. The J gene is TRBJ2-3, the V gene TRBV6-5, with D perhaps matching TRBD2 (7 bases). Germline CDR1 reads MNHEY; CDR2 reads SVGAGI. Trimming shortened V by 7 bases and J by 5 bases, and 13 bases separated the two germline ends. The CDR3 runs 13 residues.

The genes are TRBV9 and TRBJ1-6; 10 positions match TRBD1. The CDR3 runs 15 residues. The V segment lost 0 bases and the J segment 9 bases; nucleotides outside the gene matches: 3. Germline V gene data show CDR1 as SGDLS and CDR2 as YYNGEE. CDR3 nucleotides: TGTGCCAGCAGCGTAGGGGGGACAGGGGCTTCACCCCTCCACTTT. Translating it yields CASSVGGTGASPLHF. The whole variable domain, remainder taken from reference TRBV9 and TRBJ1-6, is DSGVTQTPKHLITATGQRVTLRCSPRSGDLSVYWYQQSLDQGLQFLIQYYNGEERAKGNILERFSAQQFPDLHSELNLSSLELGDSALYFCASSVGGTGASPLHFGNGTRLTVT.

The V gene is TRBV7-3, the J gene TRBJ1-1; D remains unclear. Deletions cut 3 bases from V and 8 bases from J, with 13 bases between. This CDR3 has 13 amino acids. Germline V gene lookup returns CDR1 SGHTA and CDR2 FQGTGA. The CDR3 loop is CASSFRYTAEAFF. The CDR3 DNA reads as TGTGCCAGCAGCTTCCGATATACTGCCGAAGCTTTCTTT.

The rearrangement links TRBV5-4 to TRBJ1-2; 12 bases map to TRBD1. Looked up from germline, CDR1 is SGHNT and CDR2 is YYREEE (reference sequence). The length of the CDR3 is 16 residues. J lost 3 bases, V lost 0 bases, and 3 bases had no gene match. For the CDR3, the DNA is TGTGCCAGCAGCTTGGCCGGGACAGGGGGCGACTATGGCTACACCTTC. It is translated as CASSLAGTGGDYGYTF.

This clone was recorded many times. The chain combines TRBV4-3 with TRBJ2-1; maybe TRBD1 (6 bases). Germline V lookup: CDR1 LGHNA, CDR2 YSLEER. This CDR3 has 18 amino acids. Trimming took off 0 bases at V and 5 bases at J, with 20 bases between the two ends. CDR3 protein: CASSQDDTGFGRDNEQFF. CDR3 bases: TGCGCCAGCAGCCAAGATGATACAGGGTTCGGAAGGGACAATGAGCAGTTCTTC.

This chain joins TRBV10-3 and TRBJ2-3, with 9 positions matching TRBD1. Trimming took 0 bases from V and 2 from J; bases not matched to a gene: 6. The CDR3 is made up of 17 amino acids. CDR1 is ENHRY and CDR2 is SYGVKD in the germline V gene. The CDR3 DNA reads as TGTGCCATCAGTGAGTCGCCGGACAGGGGCTACACAGATACGCAGTATTTT. Amino acid sequence: CAISESPDRGYTDTQYF.

CDR3 nucleotide sequence: TGTGCCAGCTCACTGCAGCGGGCGGGGAGCACAGATACGCAGTATTTT. This sequence encodes CASSLQRAGSTDTQYF. The chain carries TRBV18 and TRBJ2-3; D possibly corresponds to TRBD2 (6 bases). The V and J ends lost 4 bases and 0 bases respectively, with 14 bases between them. CDR3 length: 16 residues. Germline loops: CDR1 KGHSH, CDR2 LQKENI.

This clone was seen only once. This sequence joins TRBV7-6 and TRBJ1-5; TRBD1 agrees at 9 bases. Per germline, CDR1 SGHVS and CDR2 FNYEAQ. The V and J ends lost 1 base and 6 bases, in that order; junction bases with no gene match: 4. The CDR3 length is 15 residues. CDR3 nucleotide sequence: TGTGCCAGCAGCTTAGGACAGGGGGTCGCTCAGCCCCAGCATTTT. Residues: CASSLGQGVAQPQHF. The whole variable domain, filled in from reference TRBV7-6 and TRBJ1-5, reads GAGVSQSPRYKVTKRGQDVALRCDPISGHVSLYWYRQALGQGPEFLTYFNYEAQQDKSGLPNDRFSAERPEGSISTLTIQRTEQRDSAMYRCASSLGQGVAQPQHFGDGTRLSIL.

The chain couples TRBV19 to TRBJ2-7, with D perhaps TRBD1 (5 bases). Trimming stripped 3 bases from V and 0 bases from J, with 9 bases between. The CDR3 sequence is 14 residues long. Looked up from germline, CDR1 is LNHDA and CDR2 is SQIVND (reference sequence). The CDR3 DNA reads TGTGCCAGTAGTATTCAGGGAAGCTCCTACGAGCAGTACTTC. Translating gives CASSIQGSSYEQYF.